This T cell receptor (beta chain) derives from a study of CD8+CD57+ T cells in acquired aplastic anemia. As for this clonotype: The antigen is unknown.

Study results and caveats: Patients and controls shared over 25 CD8+ CDR3 sequences.

Investigators profiled TCR beta VDJ and CDR3 from genomic DNA template. TCRdb re-called the reads with MiXCR, one entry per CDR3 protein. The sample records more than 200,000 distinct CDR3 sequences, roughly 53% being singletons. CD8+CD57+ cell expansion had been shown by flow cytometry in patients chosen for sequencing. Sequenced material: sorted CD4+, CD8+, or CD8+CD57+ T cells (not recorded which) from PBMCs. This receptor was obtained from a human donor with aplastic anemia.

CDR3 residues: CASSPTGLNYGYTF. The CDR3 DNA reads as TGTGCCAGCAGTCCCACAGGGTTAAACTATGGCTACACCTTC. The chain is built from TRBV25-1 and TRBJ1-2; D may be TRBD1 (6 bases). Germline V gives CDR1 MGHDK, CDR2 SYGVNS. The CDR3 is made up of 14 amino acids. V was shortened by 5 bases and J by 2 bases, with 12 bases between the two germline ends.